The 20 T cell receptor beta chains below come from one sample, sequenced in a study of CD8 T cells in Susac syndrome. Random hexamers were used to reverse transcribe the RNA input (roughly 0.5 to 1 ug). TCRdb itself ran the immunoSEQ multiplex PCR reads through MiXCR, one entry per CDR3 protein. The sample holds 150,000 to 200,000 distinct CDR3 sequences, around 94% seen once. Sequencing was carried out using CD4+ T cells from PBMCs. These receptors came from a human donor with Susac syndrome.

The rearrangement uses TRBV2 and TRBJ2-7; 7 positions agree with TRBD2. V lost 8 bases to trimming and J lost 2 bases; unmatched junction nucleotides: 12. The CDR3 has 15 amino acids. CDR1 and CDR2 (germline): SNHLY, FYNNEI. The CDR3 here is CASGSGLAVTYEQYF. In DNA, the CDR3 is TGTGCCAGCGGGTCGGGTCTAGCGGTAACCTACGAGCAGTACTTC.

This clonotype appeared a single time. This rearrangement joins TRBV23-1 to TRBJ1-1; unclear D gene. TRBV23-1 is recorded as an ORF, its role being uncertain. Trimming left V 4 bases short and J 1 base short, with 16 bases between. The CDR3 has 16 residues. CDR3 in amino acids: CASSRDCDRENTEAFF. CDR3 DNA: TGCGCCAGCAGTCGGGATTGTGACCGAGAGAACACTGAAGCTTTCTTT.

The rearrangement uses TRBV20-1 and TRBJ2-3, with a possible D match to TRBD1 (6 bases). V was trimmed by 2 bases and J by 4 bases, leaving 22 bases between them. This CDR3 has 17 amino acids. CDR1 and CDR2 (germline): DFQATT, SNEGSKA (reference sequence). CDR3 sequence: CSARQDRWGSGADTQYF. DNA for the CDR3: TGCAGTGCTAGACAAGACAGGTGGGGCTCAGGCGCAGATACGCAGTATTTT.

The table lists this clonotype with a few counts. V usage is TRBV18 and J usage is TRBJ2-1; 11 bases map to TRBD1. Trimming took 3 bases from V and 6 from J; bases not matched to a gene: 4. This CDR3 is built from 15 residues. The germline CDR1 and CDR2 sequences are KGHSH and LQKENI. CDR3 nucleotide sequence: TGTGCCAGCTCACCCGGGACAGGGGGTTCCAATGAGCAGTTCTTC. Protein: CASSPGTGGSNEQFF. The full variable domain, with the rest looked up from reference TRBV18 and TRBJ2-1, is NAGVMQNPRHLVRRRGQEARLRCSPMKGHSHVYWYRQLPEEGLKFMVYLQKENIIDESGMPKERFSAEFPKEGPSILRIQQVVRGDSAAYFCASSPGTGGSNEQFFGPGTRLTVL.

This chain links TRBV11-2 with TRBJ2-3, with 8 bases fitting TRBD2. Germline V gene data show CDR1 as SGHAT and CDR2 as FQNNGV. The CDR3 spans 15 residues. With 6 bases clipped from V and 3 bases from J, the junction kept 8 bases outside the gene matches. The CDR3 sequence is CASRSAGGLTDTQYF. As DNA, the CDR3 is TGTGCCAGCAGGTCGGCGGGAGGCTTAACAGATACGCAGTATTTT.

This rearrangement joins TRBV7-2 to TRBJ1-1; D is ambiguous. Between the trimmed V and J ends, which lost 4 bases and 0 bases, there was a span of 12 bases. The CDR3 is 15 residues long. Germline V gene data show CDR1 as SGHTA and CDR2 as FQGNSA. CDR3 protein: CASSWSVGMNTEAFF. Written as DNA, the CDR3 is TGTGCCAGCAGCTGGTCGGTGGGGATGAACACTGAAGCTTTCTTT.

This chain connects TRBV19 to TRBJ1-1, with D hard to call. The V gene's germline CDR1 is LNHDA and CDR2 SQIVND (reference sequence). The germline V and J ends were trimmed by 4 bases and 8 bases, with 11 bases remaining between them. The CDR3 length is 12 residues. CDR3 residues: CASSTGAEEAFF. CDR3 in DNA: TGTGCCAGTAGTACCGGAGCCGAAGAAGCTTTCTTT. Combining the CDR3 with reference TRBV19 and TRBJ1-1 gives the whole variable domain DGGITQSPKYLFRKEGQNVTLSCEQNLNHDAMYWYRQDPGQGLRLIYYSQIVNDFQKGDIAEGYSVSREKKESFPLTVTSAQKNPTAFYLCASSTGAEEAFFGQGTRLTVV.

V gene TRBV13 combines with J gene TRBJ2-5; maybe TRBD2 (6 bases). CDR1 is PRHDT and CDR2 is FYEKMQ in the germline V gene (reference sequence). The length of the CDR3 is 14 residues. V gave up 5 bases and J gave up 2 bases, with 12 bases separating them. This chain's CDR3 is CASSTRDFQETQYF. CDR3 nucleotides: TGTGCCAGCAGCACTCGGGACTTTCAAGAGACCCAGTACTTC.

The chain uses TRBV29-1 and TRBJ2-5, with TRBD1 identical over 8 bases. This CDR3 is built from 15 residues. Unmatched junction bases numbered 13, after V lost 6 bases and J lost 4 bases. Looked up from germline, CDR1 is SQVTM and CDR2 is ANQGSEA. DNA for the CDR3: TGCAGCGTGGGGACAGGCGTGGGGCGACGAGAGACCCAGTACTTC. It is translated as CSVGTGVGRRETQYF.

The chain links TRBV25-1 to TRBJ2-1; a possible D gene is TRBD2 (7 bases). This CDR3 region has 12 residues. Trimming left V 8 bases short and J 5 bases short, with 10 bases between. CDR1 and CDR2 (germline): MGHDK, SYGVNS. DNA of the CDR3: TGTGCCAGCCGAGGGGGGGACAATGAGCAGTTCTTC. This sequence encodes CASRGGDNEQFF.

The rearrangement joins TRBV6-2 or TRBV6-3 to TRBJ2-7; D uncertain. V was pared by 6 bases and J by 9 bases, with 15 bases between. Germline CDR1 is MNHEY and CDR2 is SVGEGT. The CDR3 runs 12 residues. The CDR3 bases are TGTGCCAGCAGCTCCCTCCCACGCAGGCAGTACTTC. Amino acid sequence: CASSSLPRRQYF.

The J gene is TRBJ2-3, the V gene TRBV20-1, with D perhaps TRBD1 or TRBD2 (5 bases each). Germline lookup yields CDR1 DFQATT and CDR2 SNEGSKA (reference sequence). The CDR3 covers 16 residues. The germline V and J ends were trimmed by 1 base and 1 base, with 15 bases remaining between them. CDR3 coding DNA: TGCAGTGCTAGAGTGGGGGTCCCGGGTGGCACAGATACGCAGTATTTT. Its translation: CSARVGVPGGTDTQYF.

V is TRBV5-4 and J is TRBJ1-2, with 8 bases aligning to TRBD1. The CDR3 consists of 15 residues. Germline loops: CDR1 SGHNT, CDR2 YYREEE (reference sequence). J lost 5 bases, V lost 4 bases, and 10 bases had no gene match. The CDR3 region has the DNA TGTGCCAGCAGCCGGGGGGGACAGGAACCTTATGGCTACACCTTC. It encodes CASSRGGQEPYGYTF.

The chain is built from TRBV30 and TRBJ1-1; 8 bases match TRBD1. Germline CDR1 and CDR2: GTSNPN and SVGIG (reference sequence). The CDR3 consists of 20 residues. Unmatched junction bases numbered 24, after V lost 3 bases and J lost 3 bases. DNA of the CDR3: TGTGCCTGGAGGAGGCTGGGCACGCGACAGGGGAGTTCAGTGTACACTGAAGCTTTCTTT. It codes for CAWRRLGTRQGSSVYTEAFF.

This chain uses TRBV12-5 with TRBJ1-1, with 7 positions matching TRBD1. CDR1 and CDR2 (germline): LGHNT, FRNRAP. Trimming cost V 7 bases and J 1 base; bases outside gene matches: 6. This CDR3 is built from 14 residues. This CDR3 is CASVRDRENTEAFF. Written as DNA, the CDR3 is TGTGCTAGTGTCCGTGACAGGGAGAACACTGAAGCTTTCTTT.

The chain joins TRBV27 to TRBJ2-7; D may match TRBD1 or TRBD2 (5 bases each). Trimming shortened V by 5 bases and J by 2 bases, and 19 bases separated the two germline ends. Per germline, CDR1 MNHEY and CDR2 SMNVEV (reference sequence). The CDR3 sequence is 16 residues long. The CDR3, as DNA: TGTGCCAGCAGTCCTACTGTCGGGGCAGCGCCCTACGAGCAGTACTTC. It is translated as CASSPTVGAAPYEQYF.

The chain employs TRBV7-2 and TRBJ2-5, with D perhaps given as TRBD1 or TRBD2 (5 bases each). This CDR3 contains 16 residues. V was cut by 1 base and J by 7 bases, with 19 bases left in between. Germline CDR1 is SGHTA and CDR2 is FQGNSA. The DNA of the CDR3 is TGTGCCAGCAGCTTAGTTACCGGGACGGCGGTTGCGACCCAGTACTTC. Its protein is CASSLVTGTAVATQYF. The full variable domain, with the rest looked up from reference TRBV7-2 and TRBJ2-5, is GAGVSQSPSNKVTEKGKDVELRCDPISGHTALYWYRQSLGQGLEFLIYFQGNSAPDKSGLPSDRFSAERTGGSVSTLTIQRTQQEDSAVYLCASSLVTGTAVATQYFGPGTRLLVL.

The chain employs TRBV12-3 or TRBV12-4 and TRBJ1-3; no reliable D call. This CDR3 has 15 residues. V lost 5 bases and J lost 0, with 11 bases in between. CDR3 DNA sequence: TGTGCCAGCAGTCTTCACATAAGCTCTGGAAACACCATATATTTT. Amino acids: CASSLHISSGNTIYF.

The V and J genes are TRBV5-1 and TRBJ2-1, with D tentatively TRBD2 (7 bases). The V end lost 4 bases, the J end lost 6 bases, and 17 bases lay between the germline ends. Germline assignment: CDR1 SGHRS and CDR2 YFSETQ. The CDR3 runs 15 residues. For the CDR3, the DNA is TGCGCCAGCAGCCTCGGTGGGGGGGGGCTCAATGAGCAGTTCTTC. It translates to CASSLGGGGLNEQFF. The full variable domain, rest sourced from reference TRBV5-1 and TRBJ2-1, is KAGVTQTPRYLIKTRGQQVTLSCSPISGHRSVSWYQQTPGQGLQFLFEYFSETQRNKGNFPGRFSGRQFSNSRSEMNVSTLELGDSALYLCASSLGGGGLNEQFFGPGTRLTVL.

This chain uses TRBV30 with TRBJ1-2, with D perhaps TRBD1 (6 bases). The CDR3 runs 15 residues. The germline CDR1 and CDR2 sequences are GTSNPN and SVGIG (reference sequence). The V end lost 5 bases, the J end lost 5 bases, and 21 bases lay between the germline ends. CDR3 region: CAWDGSGGAKYGYTF. CDR3 bases: TGTGCCTGGGACGGGTCCGGGGGGGCGAAGTATGGCTACACCTTC.